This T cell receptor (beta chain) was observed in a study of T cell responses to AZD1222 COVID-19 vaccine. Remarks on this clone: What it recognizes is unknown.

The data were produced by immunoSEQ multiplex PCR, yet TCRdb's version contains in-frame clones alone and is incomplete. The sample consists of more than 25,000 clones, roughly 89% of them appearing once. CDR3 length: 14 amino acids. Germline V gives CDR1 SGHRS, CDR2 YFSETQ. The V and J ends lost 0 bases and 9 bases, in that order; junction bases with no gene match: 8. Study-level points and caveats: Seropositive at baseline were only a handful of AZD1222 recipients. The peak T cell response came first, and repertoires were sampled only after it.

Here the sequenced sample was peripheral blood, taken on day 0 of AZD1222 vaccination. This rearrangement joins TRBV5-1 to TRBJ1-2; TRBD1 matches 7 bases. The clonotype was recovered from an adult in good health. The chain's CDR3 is CASSLVGTEKSYTF. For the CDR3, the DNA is TGCGCCAGCAGCTTGGTAGGGACAGAGAAGAGCTACACCTTC.